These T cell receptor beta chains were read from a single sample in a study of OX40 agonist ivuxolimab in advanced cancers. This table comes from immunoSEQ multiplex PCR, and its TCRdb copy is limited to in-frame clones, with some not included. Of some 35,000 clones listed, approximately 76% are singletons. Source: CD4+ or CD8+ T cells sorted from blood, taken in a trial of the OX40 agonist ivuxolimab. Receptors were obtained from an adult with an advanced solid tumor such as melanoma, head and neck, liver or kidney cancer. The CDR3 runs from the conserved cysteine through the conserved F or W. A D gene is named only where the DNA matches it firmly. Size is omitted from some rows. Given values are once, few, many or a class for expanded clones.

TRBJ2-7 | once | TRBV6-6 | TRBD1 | TGTGCCAGCAGTACCGGGACAGGGGGGAACGAGCAGTACTTC | CASSTGTGGNEQYF
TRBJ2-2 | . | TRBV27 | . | TGTGCCAGCAGTTATTGGCGATCAGGGAAAGAGGGGAACACCGGGGAGCTGTTTTTT | CASSYWRSGKEGNTGELFF
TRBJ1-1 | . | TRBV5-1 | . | TGCGCCAGCAGCTTGGAAGGGTCCAAGGGCACTGAAGCTTTCTTT | CASSLEGSKGTEAFF
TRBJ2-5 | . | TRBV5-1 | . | TGCGCCAGCAGCTTGGACAGGGAAGAGACCCAGTACTTC | CASSLDREETQYF
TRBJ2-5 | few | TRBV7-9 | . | TGTGCCAGCAGCTTACAGGGCTGGCAAGAGACCCAGTACTTC | CASSLQGWQETQYF
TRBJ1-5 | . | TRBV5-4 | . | TGTGCCAGCAGCTGGATATGGAGCAATCAGCCCCAGCATTTT | CASSWIWSNQPQHF
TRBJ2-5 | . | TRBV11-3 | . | TGTGCCAGCAGCTTAGGGAACCCGTACCAAGAGACCCAGTACTTC | CASSLGNPYQETQYF
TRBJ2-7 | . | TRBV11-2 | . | TGTGCCAGCAGCTTAGATCCGAGGGGGTCCTACGAGCAGTACTTC | CASSLDPRGSYEQYF
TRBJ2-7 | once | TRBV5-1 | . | TGCGCCAGCAGCTTGGAGATGGGTCGGGAGCAGTACTTC | CASSLEMGREQYF
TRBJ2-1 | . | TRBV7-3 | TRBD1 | TGTGCCAGCAGCATAGGACAGGGCGAGCAGTTCTTC | CASSIGQGEQFF
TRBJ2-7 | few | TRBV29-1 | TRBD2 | TGCAGCGCCTGCGGGGGACCTCCATACGAGCAGTACTTC | CSACGGPPYEQYF
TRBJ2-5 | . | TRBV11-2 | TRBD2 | TGTGCCAGCAGCGAGCTCGGGGGGATGGGGACCCAGTACTTC | CASSELGGMGTQYF
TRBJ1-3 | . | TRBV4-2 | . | TGTGCCAGCAGCTTGGGGGGTACGGGAAACACCATATATTTT | CASSLGGTGNTIYF
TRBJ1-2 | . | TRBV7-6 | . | TGTGCCAGCAGCCGTGGGACTTCCTATGGCTACACCTTC | CASSRGTSYGYTF
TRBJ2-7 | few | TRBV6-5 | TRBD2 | TGTGCCAGTACTAGCGGCTCCTACGAGCAGTACTTC | CASTSGSYEQYF
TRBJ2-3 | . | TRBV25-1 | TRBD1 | TGTGCCAGCAGTACCCGGTGGGGGACAGGGGTTCCAGATACGCAGTATTTT | CASSTRWGTGVPDTQYF
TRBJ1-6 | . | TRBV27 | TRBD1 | TGTGCCAGCAGTTTATTTCGGTTTGGACAGGGGTTTTCCTATAATTCACCCCTCCACTTT | CASSLFRFGQGFSYNSPLHF
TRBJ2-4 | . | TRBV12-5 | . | TGTGCTAGTGGCCTTACAACAGGAACCCTAGCCAAAAACATTCAGTACTTC | CASGLTTGTLAKNIQYF
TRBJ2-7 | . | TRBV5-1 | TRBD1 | TGCGCCAGCAGCTTGGGCGACAGGGGACTCTACGAGCAGTACTTC | CASSLGDRGLYEQYF
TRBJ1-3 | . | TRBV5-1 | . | TGCGCCAGCAGCCGGGACGGGGGCTCTGGAAACACCATATATTTT | CASSRDGGSGNTIYF
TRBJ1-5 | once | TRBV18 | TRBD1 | TGTGCCAGCTCGCTTGACAGGGGGCCTAATCAGCCCCAGCATTTT | CASSLDRGPNQPQHF
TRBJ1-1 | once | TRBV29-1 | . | TGCAGCGGCTACAGGGATCCCGACACTGAAGCTTTCTTT | CSGYRDPDTEAFF
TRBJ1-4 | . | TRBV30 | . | TGTGCCTGGAGTCGCAGAGGGGGGGATGAAAAACTGTTTTTT | CAWSRRGGDEKLFF
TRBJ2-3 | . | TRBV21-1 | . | TGTGCCAGCAGCAAACCCCGATGCGGGAGGAACGCAGATACGCAGTATTTT | CASSKPRCGRNADTQYF
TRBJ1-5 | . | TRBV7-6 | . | TGTGCCAGCAGTCAACTTCAGGGGCCCCAGCATTTT | CASSQLQGPQHF
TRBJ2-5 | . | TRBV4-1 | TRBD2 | TGCGCCAGCAGCCAAGAGGCTAGCGGGCAAGAGACCCAGTACTTC | CASSQEASGQETQYF
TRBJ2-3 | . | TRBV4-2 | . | TGTGCCAGCACCCAACAGCCCCAATCCGCAGGGGCAGATACGCAGTATTTT | CASTQQPQSAGADTQYF
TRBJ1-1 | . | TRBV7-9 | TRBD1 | TGTGCCAGCAGCCCGTGGACAGGGGGCGCGGACACTGAAGCTTTCTTT | CASSPWTGGADTEAFF
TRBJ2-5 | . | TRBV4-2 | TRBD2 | TGTGCCAGCAGCCAAGATGGGCTAGCGGGGGGGCCAGGGACCCAGTACTTC | CASSQDGLAGGPGTQYF
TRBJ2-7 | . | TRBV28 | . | TGTGCCAGCAGACCGGACACCTCCTACGAGCAGTACTTC | CASRPDTSYEQYF
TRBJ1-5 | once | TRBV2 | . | TGTGCCAGCAGCGGCGCCCCTGGGACACTTAATCAGCCCCAGCATTTT | CASSGAPGTLNQPQHF
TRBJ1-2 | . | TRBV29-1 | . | TGCAGCGTTGTCCAGAATGGCTACACCTTC | CSVVQNGYTF
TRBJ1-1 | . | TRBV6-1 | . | TGTGCCTCTTGGACCCTATTCGACACTGAAGCTTTCTTT | CASWTLFDTEAFF
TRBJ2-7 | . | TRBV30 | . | TGTGCCTGCAGGACGTACGCCAGCTCCTACGAGCAGTACTTC | CACRTYASSYEQYF
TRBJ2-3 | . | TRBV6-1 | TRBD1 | TGTGCCAGCAGTGTCCGGACAGGGGGCACAGATACGCAGTATTTT | CASSVRTGGTDTQYF
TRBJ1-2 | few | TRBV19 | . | TGTGCCAGTAGTATAGGACTGGGAGCGGGGGGAGAAAACGGCTACACCTTC | CASSIGLGAGGENGYTF
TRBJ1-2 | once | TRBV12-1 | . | TGTGCCAGCAGCTTTGATCCCAGGGGGGCGTTAGTTGGCTATGGCTACACCTTC | CASSFDPRGALVGYGYTF
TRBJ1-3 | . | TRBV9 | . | TGTGCCAGCAGTGAGGACGCATACTCTGGAAACACCATATATTTT | CASSEDAYSGNTIYF
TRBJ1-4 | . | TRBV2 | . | TGTGCCAGCAGTCAGGGGAGCTCTAATGAAAAACTGTTTTTT | CASSQGSSNEKLFF
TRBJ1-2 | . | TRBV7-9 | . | TGTGCCAGCAGCTTAGGGAGGGAAGAGGTAAACTATGGCTACACCTTC | CASSLGREEVNYGYTF
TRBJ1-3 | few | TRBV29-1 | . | TGCAGCGTGGCTCAAAATGGGGGAAACACCATATATTTT | CSVAQNGGNTIYF
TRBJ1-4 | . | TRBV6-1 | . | TGTGCCAGCAGCTTCGGACAGAATGAAAAACTGTTTTTT | CASSFGQNEKLFF
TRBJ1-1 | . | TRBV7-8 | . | TGTGCCAGCAGCTTAGGTCTCCCGAGGGACACTGAAGCTTTCTTT | CASSLGLPRDTEAFF
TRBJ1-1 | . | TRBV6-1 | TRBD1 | TGTGCCAGCACGAACAGGGGTGGCACTGAAGCTTTCTTT | CASTNRGGTEAFF
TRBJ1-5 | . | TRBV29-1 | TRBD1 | TGCAGCGTGGCGGCGACAGGGGATCAGCCCCAGCATTTT | CSVAATGDQPQHF
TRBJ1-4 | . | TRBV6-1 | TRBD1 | TGTGCCAGCAGTTTGACAGGGTGGGGATATGAAAAACTGTTTTTT | CASSLTGWGYEKLFF
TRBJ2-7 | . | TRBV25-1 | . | TGTGCCAGCAGTGACCACAGGGACGACTACGAGCAGTACTTC | CASSDHRDDYEQYF
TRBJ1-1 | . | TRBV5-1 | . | TGCGCCAGCAGCATGGACCTCAGGGGCGGCACTGAAGCTTTCTTT | CASSMDLRGGTEAFF